This T cell receptor beta chain stems from a study of blood T cell repertoires in COVID-19. Overall study context: Samples representing acute and convalescent COVID-19 were sourced from the United States, Italy and Spain.

Assay used: immunoSEQ multiplex PCR; TCRdb lists only in-frame clones, some missing. This table has about 74,000 clones, just under 85% appearing once. Trimming cost V 5 bases and J 1 base; bases outside gene matches: 4. CDR3 length: 17 residues. The germline CDR1 and CDR2 sequences are MNHEY and SVGEGT. This chain links TRBV6-2 or TRBV6-3 with TRBJ2-3, with 15 bases lining up with TRBD2. What was sequenced was peripheral blood. The sequence came from a man between 65 and 80 years old with acute or convalescent COVID-19. The DNA for the CDR3 is TGTGCCAGCAGTCAAGGACTAGCGGGGGGGGGCACAGATACGCAGTATTTT. Its protein is CASSQGLAGGGTDTQYF.